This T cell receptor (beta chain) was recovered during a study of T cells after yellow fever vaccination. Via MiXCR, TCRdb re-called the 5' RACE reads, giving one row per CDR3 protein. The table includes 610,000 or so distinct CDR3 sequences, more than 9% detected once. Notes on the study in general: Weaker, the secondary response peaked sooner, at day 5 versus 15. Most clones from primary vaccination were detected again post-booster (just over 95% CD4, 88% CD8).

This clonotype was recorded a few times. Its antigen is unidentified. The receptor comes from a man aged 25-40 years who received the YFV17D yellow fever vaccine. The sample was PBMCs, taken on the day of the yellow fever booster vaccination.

The CDR3 reads CASSYRGQGYEQYF. The CDR3 DNA is TGTGCCAGCAGTTACAGGGGACAGGGCTACGAGCAGTACTTC. The gene calls are TRBV28 and TRBJ2-7; TRBD1 matches at 9 bases. The junction had 4 bases not matched to a gene; V was cut back by 4 bases and J by 3 bases. CDR1 is MDHEN, CDR2 SYDVKM, per germline. The CDR3 consists of 14 residues.